Below, one T cell receptor (beta chain) is given with its context. The antigen is unknown. CDR1 LGHNT and CDR2 FRNRAP come from the germline V gene. Trimming took 3 bases from V and 5 from J, leaving 12 bases between them. The CDR3 has 14 amino acids. The data are from a study of shared clonotypes between healthy human individuals. Study as a whole: Three plates each covered CD4 naive and memory; CD8 naive two, CD8 memory one. Overall study findings and caveats: Generation of non-shared clonotypes was less probable than generation of clonotypes shared by all four donors. Rarefaction analysis demonstrated incomplete sorted-subset sequencing notwithstanding large depth.

Clones were sequenced by immunoSEQ multiplex PCR, and TCRdb holds only the in-frame ones, with some missing. The sample includes about 2.2 million clones, more than 85% seen only once; the top ten take more than 1.5%. Naive CD8 isolation took CD45RO-negative cells positively selected for CCR7 and excluded terminally differentiated effector memory CD45RA+ cells. The sample comprised naive CD8+ T cells from PBMCs. The chain uses TRBV12-5 and TRBJ2-3; D remains unclear. The source is a man between 18 and 35 years old in good health. Some clones in this sample may be carry-over from other donors' samples. For the CDR3, the DNA is TGTGCTAGTGGTTTTTCTAACCGAGTAGATACGCAGTATTTT. Translating gives CASGFSNRVDTQYF.